This T cell receptor beta chain appears in the sequencing data of a study of shared clonotypes between healthy human individuals. Comments on this clone: Other DNA sequences in this sample translate to the same CDR3.

Produced via immunoSEQ multiplex PCR; TCRdb's table is partial and in-frame only. The sample lists roughly 2.4 million clones, nearly 97% seen once, with around 0.13% in the top ten. V lost 4 bases, J lost 2 bases, and 4 bases lay in between. The CDR3 extends over 11 amino acids. The germline V gene has CDR1 SGHRS and CDR2 YFSETQ. The sequencing sample was made of naive CD4+ T cells sorted from blood. Subset described: CD45RA+ positively selected. The V gene is TRBV5-1, the J gene TRBJ2-7; no firm D call. This TCR derives from a man aged 18-30 years in good health. The CDR3 sequence: CASSDAYEQYF. CDR3 bases: TGCGCCAGCAGCGACGCCTACGAGCAGTACTTC.